This T cell receptor (beta chain) was recovered during a study of HIV-infected patients and healthy controls. Study background: Viral load fell to undetectable in 11 of 16 patients by the second blood draw. Regarding the study as a whole: Donor HLA types were not determined in the study. The authors saw processing only sixteen HIV-infected individuals as a major limitation on generality.

Antiretroviral therapy had run roughly three months, about 14 weeks, before follow-up blood collection. The repertoire came from unfractionated whole blood and reflected all unsorted peripheral T cells. This clonotype showed up many times. The target antigen is unknown. cDNA was made from roughly 500 ng RNA using alpha and beta constant primers. Using multiplexing indices, alpha and beta chain libraries were generated apart by chain-specific third strand synthesis. A 12-nucleotide barcode per molecule came from two concatenated random hexamers added pre-amplification. One entry per CDR3 protein, called by TCRdb with MiXCR from the 5' RACE reads. The data show about 5,100 distinct CDR3 sequences, about 8.6% seen once. CDR1 is DFQATT and CDR2 is SNEGSKA in the germline V gene (reference sequence). This CDR3 has 16 amino acids. V shed 1 base and J 8 bases; nucleotides not matched to a gene: 12.

This receptor was obtained from an adult with HIV infection. The chain combines TRBV20-1 with TRBJ2-1; TRBD2 aligns across 9 bases. Sequencing used blood, obtained during antiretroviral therapy. For the CDR3, the DNA is TGCAGTGCTAGAGTTCCGCGGGGGGGAAGTGTGGATGAGCAGTTCTTC. This translates into CSARVPRGGSVDEQFF.